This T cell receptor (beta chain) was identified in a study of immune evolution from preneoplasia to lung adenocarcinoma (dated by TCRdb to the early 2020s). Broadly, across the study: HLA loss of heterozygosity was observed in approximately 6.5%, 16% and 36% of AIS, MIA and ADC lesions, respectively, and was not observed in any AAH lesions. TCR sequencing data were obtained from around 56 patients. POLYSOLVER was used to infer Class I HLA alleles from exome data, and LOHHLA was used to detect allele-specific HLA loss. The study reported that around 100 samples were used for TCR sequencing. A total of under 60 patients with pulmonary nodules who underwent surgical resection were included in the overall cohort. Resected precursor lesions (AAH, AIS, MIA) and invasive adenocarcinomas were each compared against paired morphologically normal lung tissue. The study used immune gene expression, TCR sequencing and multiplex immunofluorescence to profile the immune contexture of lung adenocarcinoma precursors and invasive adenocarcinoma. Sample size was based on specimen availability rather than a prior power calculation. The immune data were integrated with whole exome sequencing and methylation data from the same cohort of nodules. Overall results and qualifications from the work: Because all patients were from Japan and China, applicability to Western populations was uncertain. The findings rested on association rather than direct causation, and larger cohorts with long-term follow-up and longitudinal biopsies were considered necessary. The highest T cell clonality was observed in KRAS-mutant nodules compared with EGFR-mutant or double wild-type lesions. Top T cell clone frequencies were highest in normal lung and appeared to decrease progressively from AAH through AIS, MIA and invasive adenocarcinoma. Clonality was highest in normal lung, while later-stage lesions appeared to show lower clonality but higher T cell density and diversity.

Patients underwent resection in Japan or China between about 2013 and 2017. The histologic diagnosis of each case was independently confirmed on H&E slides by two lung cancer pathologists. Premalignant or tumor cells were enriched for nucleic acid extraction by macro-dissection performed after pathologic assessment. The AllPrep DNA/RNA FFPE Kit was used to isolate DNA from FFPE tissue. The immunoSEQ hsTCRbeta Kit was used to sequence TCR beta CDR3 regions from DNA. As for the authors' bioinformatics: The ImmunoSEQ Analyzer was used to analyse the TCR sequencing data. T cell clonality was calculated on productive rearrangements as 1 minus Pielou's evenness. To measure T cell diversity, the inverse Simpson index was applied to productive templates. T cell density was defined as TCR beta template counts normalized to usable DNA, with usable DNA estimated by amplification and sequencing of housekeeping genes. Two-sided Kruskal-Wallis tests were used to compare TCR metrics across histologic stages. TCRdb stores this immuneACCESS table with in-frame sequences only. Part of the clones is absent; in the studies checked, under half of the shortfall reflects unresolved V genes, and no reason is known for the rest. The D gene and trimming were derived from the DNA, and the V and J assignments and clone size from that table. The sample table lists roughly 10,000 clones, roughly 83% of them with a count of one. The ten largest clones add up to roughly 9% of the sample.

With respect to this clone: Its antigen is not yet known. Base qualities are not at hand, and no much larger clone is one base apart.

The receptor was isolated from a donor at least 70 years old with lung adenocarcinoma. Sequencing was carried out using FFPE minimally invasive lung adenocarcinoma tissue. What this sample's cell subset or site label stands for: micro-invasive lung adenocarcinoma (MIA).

This receptor carries the CDR3 CASSLGGTGGKINEQFF. The nucleotide sequence is given as TGCGCCAGCAGCTTGGGGGGTACAGGGGGCAAGATCAATGAGCAGTTCTTC. The sequence joins TRBV5-1 to TRBJ2-1, with 9 middle bases fitting TRBD1. V and J are trimmed by 0 bases and 6 bases, and the gene matches miss 10 bases of the junction. Per the germline V gene, SGHRS is the CDR1 and YFSETQ is the CDR2. The CDR3 goes from the cysteine to the phenylalanine over 17 residues. Of all the DNA, just the CDR3 is kept, 51 bases in frame from base 1.